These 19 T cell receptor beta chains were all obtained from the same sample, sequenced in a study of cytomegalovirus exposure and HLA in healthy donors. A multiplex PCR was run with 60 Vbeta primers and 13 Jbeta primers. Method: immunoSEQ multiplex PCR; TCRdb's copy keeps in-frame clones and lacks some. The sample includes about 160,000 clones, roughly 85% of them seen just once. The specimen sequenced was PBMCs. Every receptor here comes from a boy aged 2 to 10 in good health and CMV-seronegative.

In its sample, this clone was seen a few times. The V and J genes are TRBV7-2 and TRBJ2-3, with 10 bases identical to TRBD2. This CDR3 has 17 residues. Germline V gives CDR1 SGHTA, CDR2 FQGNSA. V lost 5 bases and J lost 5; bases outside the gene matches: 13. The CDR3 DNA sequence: TGTGCCAGCAGCGCCTACTCCAGCGGGGGGGCAAAAGATACGCAGTATTTT. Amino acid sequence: CASSAYSSGGAKDTQYF.

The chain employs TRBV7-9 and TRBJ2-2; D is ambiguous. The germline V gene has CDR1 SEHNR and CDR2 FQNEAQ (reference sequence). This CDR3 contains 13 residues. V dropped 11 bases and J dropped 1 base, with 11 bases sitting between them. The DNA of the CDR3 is TGTGCCCTGGCATACCAGAACACCGGGGAGCTGTTTTTT. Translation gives CALAYQNTGELFF.

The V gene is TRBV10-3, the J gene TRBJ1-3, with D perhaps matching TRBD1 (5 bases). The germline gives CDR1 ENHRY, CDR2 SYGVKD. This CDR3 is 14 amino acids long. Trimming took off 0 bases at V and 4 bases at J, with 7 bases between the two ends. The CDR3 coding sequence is TGTGCCATCAGTGAGTCGTCAGGGGGAAACACCATATATTTT. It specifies CAISESSGGNTIYF.

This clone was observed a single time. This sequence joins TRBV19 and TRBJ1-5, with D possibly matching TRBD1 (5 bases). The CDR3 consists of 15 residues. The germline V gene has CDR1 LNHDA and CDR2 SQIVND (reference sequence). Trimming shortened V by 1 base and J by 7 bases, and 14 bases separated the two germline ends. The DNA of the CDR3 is TGTGCCAGTAGTATAGTGGGCAGGGAGGGACAGCCCCAGCATTTT. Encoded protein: CASSIVGREGQPQHF.

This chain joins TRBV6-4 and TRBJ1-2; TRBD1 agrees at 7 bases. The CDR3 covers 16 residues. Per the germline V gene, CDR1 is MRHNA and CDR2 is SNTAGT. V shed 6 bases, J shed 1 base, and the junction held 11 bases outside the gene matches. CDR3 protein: CASSLKTGDFNYGYTF. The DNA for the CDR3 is TGTGCCAGCAGCTTGAAAACAGGGGATTTTAACTATGGCTACACCTTC.

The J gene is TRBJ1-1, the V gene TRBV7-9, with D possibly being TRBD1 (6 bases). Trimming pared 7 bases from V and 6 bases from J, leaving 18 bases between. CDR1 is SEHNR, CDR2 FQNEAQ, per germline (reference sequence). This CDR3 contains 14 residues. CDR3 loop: CASTQLQGMAEAFF. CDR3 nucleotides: TGTGCCAGCACCCAACTCCAGGGGATGGCTGAAGCTTTCTTT.

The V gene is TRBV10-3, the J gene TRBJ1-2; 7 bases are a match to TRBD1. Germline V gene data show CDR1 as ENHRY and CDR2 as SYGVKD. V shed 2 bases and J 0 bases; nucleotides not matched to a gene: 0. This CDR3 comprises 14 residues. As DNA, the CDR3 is TGTGCCATCAGTGAGACAGGGGCTAACTATGGCTACACCTTC. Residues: CAISETGANYGYTF.

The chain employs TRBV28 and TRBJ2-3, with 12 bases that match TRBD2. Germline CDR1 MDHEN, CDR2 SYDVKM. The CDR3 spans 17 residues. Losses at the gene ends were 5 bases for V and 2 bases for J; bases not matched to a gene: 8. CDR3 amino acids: CASSDWTSGNLTDTQYF. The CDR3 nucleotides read TGTGCCAGCAGTGACTGGACTAGCGGGAACCTCACAGATACGCAGTATTTT.

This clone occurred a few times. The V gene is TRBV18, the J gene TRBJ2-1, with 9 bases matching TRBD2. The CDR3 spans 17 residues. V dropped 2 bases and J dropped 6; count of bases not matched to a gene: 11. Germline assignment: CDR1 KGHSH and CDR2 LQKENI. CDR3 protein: CASSPVLGLAGANEQFF. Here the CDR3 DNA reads TGTGCCAGCTCACCAGTCCTTGGATTAGCGGGAGCCAATGAGCAGTTCTTC.

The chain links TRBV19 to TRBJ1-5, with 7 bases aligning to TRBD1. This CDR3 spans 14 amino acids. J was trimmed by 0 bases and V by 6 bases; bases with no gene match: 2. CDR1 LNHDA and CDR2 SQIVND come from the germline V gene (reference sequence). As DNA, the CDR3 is TGTGCCAGTAGGACAGGGAGTAGCAATCAGCCCCAGCATTTT. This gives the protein CASRTGSSNQPQHF.

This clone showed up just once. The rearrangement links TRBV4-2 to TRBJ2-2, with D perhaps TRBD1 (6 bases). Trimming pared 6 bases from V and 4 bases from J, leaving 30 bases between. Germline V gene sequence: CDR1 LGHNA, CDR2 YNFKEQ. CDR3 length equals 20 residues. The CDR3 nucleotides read TGTGCCAGCAGTCAAAGCCCCCGACCTCGGACAGCCAGGTTCACCGGGGAGCTGTTTTTT. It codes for CASSQSPRPRTARFTGELFF.

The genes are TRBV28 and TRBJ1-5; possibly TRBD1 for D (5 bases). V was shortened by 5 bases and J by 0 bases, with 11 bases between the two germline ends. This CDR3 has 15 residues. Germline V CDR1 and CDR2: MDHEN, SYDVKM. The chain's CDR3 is CASSHNQGSNQPQHF. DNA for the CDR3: TGTGCCAGCAGTCACAATCAGGGTAGCAATCAGCCCCAGCATTTT.

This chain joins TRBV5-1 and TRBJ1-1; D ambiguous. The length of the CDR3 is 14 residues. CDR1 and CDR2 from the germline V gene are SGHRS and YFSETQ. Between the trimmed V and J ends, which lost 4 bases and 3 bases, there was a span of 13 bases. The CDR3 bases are TGCGCCAGCAGCCGACCCGACTCAGACACTGAAGCTTTCTTT. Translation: CASSRPDSDTEAFF. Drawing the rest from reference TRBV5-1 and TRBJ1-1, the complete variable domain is KAGVTQTPRYLIKTRGQQVTLSCSPISGHRSVSWYQQTPGQGLQFLFEYFSETQRNKGNFPGRFSGRQFSNSRSEMNVSTLELGDSALYLCASSRPDSDTEAFFGQGTRLTVV.

CDR3 in amino acids: CASSPGLPYNEQFF. CDR3 sequence (DNA): TGTGCCAGCAGCCCGGGACTTCCTTACAATGAGCAGTTCTTC. The chain recombines TRBV11-2 with TRBJ2-1; weak D call: TRBD2 (6 bases). Trimming took 5 bases from V and 4 from J, leaving 12 bases between them. Germline CDR1 and CDR2: SGHAT and FQNNGV. The CDR3 loop spans 14 amino acids.

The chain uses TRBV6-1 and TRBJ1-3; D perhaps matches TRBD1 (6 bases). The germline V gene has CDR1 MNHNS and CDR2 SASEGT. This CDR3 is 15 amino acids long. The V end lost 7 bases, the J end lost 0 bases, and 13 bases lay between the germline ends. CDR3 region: CASTWDTSSGNTIYF. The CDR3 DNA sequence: TGTGCCAGCACCTGGGACACCAGCTCTGGAAACACCATATATTTT.

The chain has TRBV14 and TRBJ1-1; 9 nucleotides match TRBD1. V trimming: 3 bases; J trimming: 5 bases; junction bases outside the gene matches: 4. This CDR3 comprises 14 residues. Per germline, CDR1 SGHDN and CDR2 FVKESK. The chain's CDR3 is CASSQGQGETEAFF. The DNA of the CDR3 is TGTGCCAGCAGCCAGGGACAGGGAGAGACTGAAGCTTTCTTT.

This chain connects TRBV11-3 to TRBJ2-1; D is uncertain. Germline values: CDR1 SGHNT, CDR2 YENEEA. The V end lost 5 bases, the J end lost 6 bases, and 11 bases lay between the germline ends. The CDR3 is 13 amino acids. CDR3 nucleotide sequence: TGTGCCAGCAGCCTCAACCTCGGCAATGAGCAGTTCTTC. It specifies CASSLNLGNEQFF.

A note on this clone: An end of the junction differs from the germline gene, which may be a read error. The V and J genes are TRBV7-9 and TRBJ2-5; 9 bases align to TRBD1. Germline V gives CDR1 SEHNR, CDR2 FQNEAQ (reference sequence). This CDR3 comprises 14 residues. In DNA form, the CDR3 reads TGTTCCAGCCGCAATACAGGGGGCGCGGGGACCCAGTACTTC. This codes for CSSRNTGGAGTQYF.

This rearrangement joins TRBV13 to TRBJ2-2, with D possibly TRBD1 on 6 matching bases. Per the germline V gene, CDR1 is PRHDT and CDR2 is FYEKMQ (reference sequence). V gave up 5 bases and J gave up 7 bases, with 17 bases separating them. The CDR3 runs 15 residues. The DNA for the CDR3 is TGTGCCAGCAGCCCAAGACAGGCAGGGGTCGGGGAGCTGTTTTTT. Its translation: CASSPRQAGVGELFF.